A selection of T cell receptor beta chains follows, all from one sample in a study of cytomegalovirus exposure and HLA in healthy donors. Sequenced by immunoSEQ multiplex PCR; TCRdb stores in-frame clones only, minus some. The sample lists some 170,000 clones, 70% to 80% seen once, with more than 3.5% in the top ten. Sequenced sample: PBMCs. The receptors stem from a woman between 55 and 75 years old in good health and CMV-seropositive. Both conserved end residues are part of each CDR3. Fields, in order: clone size, D gene, V gene, J gene, CDR3 protein, CDR3 DNA. The D gene is left open where the match is weak. Clone size is shown for a subset of rows, as once, few, many or a class of expanded clone.

abundance: .; d_gene: TRBD2; v_gene: TRBV5-4; j_gene: TRBJ2-1; CDR3aa: CASSLVRLAGGPYASNEQFF; CDR3nt: TGTGCCAGCAGCTTGGTTCGATTGGCGGGAGGGCCGTATGCATCCAATGAGCAGTTCTTC
abundance: .; d_gene: .; v_gene: TRBV4-1; j_gene: TRBJ2-1; CDR3aa: CASSQASNNEQFF; CDR3nt: TGCGCCAGCAGCCAAGCTAGCAACAATGAGCAGTTCTTC
abundance: once; d_gene: .; v_gene: TRBV7-2; j_gene: TRBJ2-5; CDR3aa: CASSLARRETQYF; CDR3nt: TGTGCCAGCAGCTTAGCGCGGAGGGAGACCCAGTACTTC
abundance: .; d_gene: TRBD1; v_gene: TRBV10-3; j_gene: TRBJ1-2; CDR3aa: CAINWDRDNYGYTF; CDR3nt: TGTGCCATCAATTGGGACAGGGATAACTATGGCTACACCTTC
abundance: few; d_gene: .; v_gene: TRBV9; j_gene: TRBJ1-2; CDR3aa: CASSEIVGGTASYGYTF; CDR3nt: TGTGCCAGCAGTGAGATAGTGGGAGGGACTGCTTCCTATGGCTACACCTTC
abundance: few; d_gene: TRBD1; v_gene: TRBV6-1; j_gene: TRBJ2-7; CDR3aa: CASRGQSSYEQYF; CDR3nt: TGTGCCAGCAGGGGACAGTCCTCCTACGAGCAGTACTTC
abundance: .; d_gene: .; v_gene: TRBV6-6; j_gene: TRBJ1-6; CDR3aa: CASLGFSYNSPLHF; CDR3nt: TGTGCCAGCCTCGGTTTCTCCTATAATTCACCCCTCCACTTT
abundance: .; d_gene: .; v_gene: TRBV18; j_gene: TRBJ2-5; CDR3aa: CASSPGSQETQYF; CDR3nt: TGTGCCAGCTCACCCGGGTCACAAGAGACCCAGTACTTC
abundance: .; d_gene: .; v_gene: TRBV7-2; j_gene: TRBJ1-6; CDR3aa: CASSLALTWDSPLHF; CDR3nt: TGTGCCAGCAGCTTAGCGCTGACATGGGATTCACCCCTCCACTTT
abundance: .; d_gene: .; v_gene: TRBV25-1; j_gene: TRBJ2-4; CDR3aa: CASSDPGVMGNIQYF; CDR3nt: TGTGCCAGCAGTGATCCCGGGGTCATGGGGAACATTCAGTACTTC
abundance: .; d_gene: TRBD2; v_gene: TRBV7-9; j_gene: TRBJ2-3; CDR3aa: CASSMTHWGGGSDTQYF; CDR3nt: TGTGCCAGCAGCATGACGCATTGGGGCGGGGGGTCAGATACGCAGTATTTT
abundance: .; d_gene: .; v_gene: TRBV30; j_gene: TRBJ2-7; CDR3aa: CASNRPGSYEQYF; CDR3nt: TGTGCCTCCAATCGGCCGGGTTCCTACGAGCAGTACTTC
abundance: .; d_gene: .; v_gene: TRBV18; j_gene: TRBJ2-2; CDR3aa: CASSRGQANTGELFF; CDR3nt: TGTGCCAGCTCCCGGGGACAAGCGAACACCGGGGAGCTGTTTTTT
abundance: few; d_gene: TRBD2; v_gene: TRBV7-8; j_gene: TRBJ2-1; CDR3aa: CASSTLAGLEQFF; CDR3nt: TGTGCCAGCAGCACCCTAGCGGGCCTTGAGCAGTTCTTC
abundance: .; d_gene: TRBD2; v_gene: TRBV27; j_gene: TRBJ2-1; CDR3aa: CASSLGALAGLYNEQFF; CDR3nt: TGTGCCAGCAGTTTAGGAGCCCTAGCGGGACTTTACAATGAGCAGTTCTTC
abundance: .; d_gene: .; v_gene: TRBV18; j_gene: TRBJ1-6; CDR3aa: CASSLDRLNSPLHF; CDR3nt: TGTGCCAGCTCACTTGACAGATTGAATTCACCCCTCCACTTT
abundance: few; d_gene: .; v_gene: TRBV6-6; j_gene: TRBJ2-2; CDR3aa: CASSYGLPTGELFF; CDR3nt: TGTGCCAGCAGTTACGGGCTCCCCACCGGGGAGCTGTTTTTT
abundance: .; d_gene: TRBD1; v_gene: TRBV27; j_gene: TRBJ1-5; CDR3aa: CASSPDRGGYQPQHF; CDR3nt: TGTGCCAGCAGCCCTGACAGGGGTGGGTATCAGCCCCAGCATTTT
abundance: .; d_gene: TRBD1; v_gene: TRBV27; j_gene: TRBJ2-7; CDR3aa: CASSHSRQGREQYF; CDR3nt: TGTGCCAGCAGCCATTCCCGACAGGGCCGCGAGCAGTACTTC
abundance: few; d_gene: .; v_gene: TRBV30; j_gene: TRBJ1-2; CDR3aa: CAWSVQSMGSGYTF; CDR3nt: TGTGCCTGGAGTGTACAATCTATGGGTAGCGGCTACACCTTC
abundance: .; d_gene: TRBD2; v_gene: TRBV7-2; j_gene: TRBJ2-3; CDR3aa: CASSPWTSGDTDTQYF; CDR3nt: TGTGCCAGCAGCCCCTGGACTAGCGGGGATACAGATACGCAGTATTTT
abundance: once; d_gene: TRBD1; v_gene: TRBV5-4; j_gene: TRBJ2-5; CDR3aa: CASSTDRGKQETQYF; CDR3nt: TGTGCCAGCAGCACTGACAGGGGCAAACAAGAGACCCAGTACTTC